These 31 T cell receptor beta chains came from one sample sequenced in a study of blood T cell repertoires in COVID-19. The method was immunoSEQ multiplex PCR; TCRdb's version includes in-frame clones alone and lacks a portion of them. Counted here are a few hundred thousand clones, roughly 89% occurring once; the ten biggest clones make up roughly 2.2%. The sequenced material came from peripheral blood. The source of these receptors is a man aged 50-59 years with acute or convalescent COVID-19.

The J gene is TRBJ1-2, the V gene TRBV6-5; D may be TRBD1 (6 bases). Trimming removed 5 bases at V and 6 bases at J, with 13 bases between. Per germline, CDR1 MNHEY and CDR2 SVGAGI. The CDR3 contains 13 residues. The DNA of the CDR3 is TGTGCCAGCAGTCCTACGGGGGGCCATGGCTACACCTTC. It yields the protein CASSPTGGHGYTF.

The chain joins TRBV6-5 to TRBJ1-5, with 7 bases aligning to TRBD1. This CDR3 comprises 12 residues. The J segment lost 6 bases and the V segment lost 7 bases, leaving 3 bases of the junction unmatched. Per germline, CDR1 MNHEY and CDR2 SVGAGI. CDR3 nucleotides: TGTGCCAGCAAGTCAGGGGGTCAGCCCCAGCATTTT. Its protein is CASKSGGQPQHF.

This clone appeared a few times. V gene TRBV19 combines with J gene TRBJ1-5; D gene unclear. Germline CDR1 and CDR2: LNHDA and SQIVND (reference sequence). This CDR3 region has 13 residues. Trimming left V 11 bases short and J 7 bases short, with 18 bases between. As DNA, the CDR3 is TGTGCCGTCCGGGAGGTGGGAGGCCAGCCCCAGCATTTT. This gives the protein CAVREVGGQPQHF. The full variable domain, with the rest looked up from reference TRBV19 and TRBJ1-5, is DGGITQSPKYLFRKEGQNVTLSCEQNLNHDAMYWYRQDPGQGLRLIYYSQIVNDFQKGDIAEGYSVSREKKESFPLTVTSAQKNPTAFYLCAVREVGGQPQHFGDGTRLSIL.

This sequence joins TRBV19 and TRBJ1-6; 7 nucleotides match TRBD1. CDR1 LNHDA and CDR2 SQIVND come from the germline V gene (reference sequence). The CDR3 contains 13 residues. Trimming at V came to 11 bases and at J to 8 bases, leaving 9 bases not matched to a gene. The CDR3 DNA follows: TGTGCCTGCCGGGACAGTCGGTATTCACCCCTCCACTTT. It translates to CACRDSRYSPLHF.

The chain links TRBV4-1 to TRBJ2-3, with 12 bases identical to TRBD2. This CDR3 region has 16 residues. V lost 0 bases to trimming and J lost 7 bases; unmatched junction nucleotides: 5. CDR1 is MGHRA, CDR2 YSYEKL, per germline. In nucleotides, the CDR3 is TGCGCCAGCAGCCAAGAAGGTGGACTAGCGGGGAATACGCAGTATTTT. The encoded protein is CASSQEGGLAGNTQYF.

J is TRBJ2-7 and V is TRBV6-2 or TRBV6-3, with a tentative D call TRBD2 (6 bases). This CDR3 contains 16 residues. From germline, CDR1 is MNHEY and CDR2 SVGEGT. The V end was cut by 4 bases, the J end by 2 bases, with 18 bases between. The CDR3 protein is CASSSMVRTGAYEQYF. CDR3 nucleotide sequence: TGTGCCAGCAGTTCTATGGTTAGGACGGGGGCCTACGAGCAGTACTTC.

As DNA, the CDR3 is TGTGCCAGCAGCCAAGACCCCAACTGGAATGAGCAGTTCTTC. The encoded protein is CASSQDPNWNEQFF. The V and J genes are TRBV3-1 (or the pseudogene TRBV3-2) and TRBJ2-1, with D unclear. There are 14 residues in the CDR3. V was cut by 0 bases and J by 7 bases, with 10 bases left in between. Germline CDR1 and CDR2: LGHDT and YNNKEL (reference sequence).

The chain couples TRBV9 to TRBJ1-2; no clear D. The CDR3 consists of 13 residues. Germline V gene sequence: CDR1 SGDLS, CDR2 YYNGEE. The germline V and J ends were trimmed by 5 bases and 6 bases, with 14 bases remaining between them. DNA of the CDR3: TGTGCCAGCAGAGGACTGACTGCGAATGGCTACACCTTC. Protein sequence: CASRGLTANGYTF.

This sequence joins TRBV6-6 and TRBJ2-7, with D hard to call. Germline-derived CDR1 and CDR2 are MNHNY and SVGAGI (reference sequence). The V end was cut by 3 bases, the J end by 3 bases, with 9 bases between. CDR3 length: 13 amino acids. The CDR3 sequence: CASSYGSLYEQYF. In DNA form, the CDR3 reads TGTGCCAGCAGTTATGGCAGTCTCTACGAGCAGTACTTC.

The chain couples TRBV25-1 to TRBJ1-4; 8 bases align to TRBD1. CDR1 is MGHDK and CDR2 is SYGVNS in the germline V gene. With V trimmed by 4 bases and J by 7 bases, 8 bases remained unmatched. The CDR3 loop spans 15 amino acids. This CDR3 is CASSATTGEVEKLFF. The DNA of the CDR3 is TGTGCCAGCAGTGCCACGACAGGGGAGGTTGAAAAACTGTTTTTT.

This clone has just one count. The chain recombines TRBV7-3 with TRBJ1-1; possibly TRBD1 for D (5 bases). Germline values: CDR1 SGHTA, CDR2 FQGTGA. The ends were cut back, 6 bases at V and 3 bases at J, with 11 bases in the middle. The CDR3 runs 13 residues. CDR3 amino acids: CASRKTVYTEAFF. CDR3 bases: TGTGCCAGCAGGAAGACAGTCTACACTGAAGCTTTCTTT. The entire variable domain, with the rest obtained from reference TRBV7-3 and TRBJ1-1, is as follows: GAGVSQTPSNKVTEKGKYVELRCDPISGHTALYWYRQSLGQGPEFLIYFQGTGAADDSGLPNDRFFAVRPEGSVSTLKIQRTERGDSAVYLCASRKTVYTEAFFGQGTRLTVV.

V and J are TRBV9 and TRBJ2-7; TRBD1 matches at 11 bases. Germline values: CDR1 SGDLS, CDR2 YYNGEE. After removal of 0 bases from V and 7 bases from J, the junction contained 6 bases not matched to a gene. The CDR3 has 15 amino acids. CDR3 protein: CASSVGGTGGSEQYF. CDR3 nucleotide sequence: TGTGCCAGCAGCGTAGGTGGGACAGGGGGAAGTGAGCAGTACTTC.

The chain joins TRBV9 to TRBJ1-5; D gene uncertain. V lost 3 bases and J lost 7, with 14 bases in between. The V gene's germline CDR1 is SGDLS and CDR2 YYNGEE. The CDR3 length is 14 residues. The CDR3 region is CASSASAGGQPQHF. The CDR3 DNA sequence: TGTGCCAGCAGCGCAAGTGCGGGTGGGCAGCCCCAGCATTTT.

The chain joins TRBV19 to TRBJ1-1; D gene unclear. V dropped 8 bases and J dropped 3 bases, with 13 bases sitting between them. In germline, CDR1 is LNHDA, CDR2 SQIVND (reference sequence). The CDR3 is 13 residues long. DNA of the CDR3: TGTGCCAGTTCGGTCACGGGGTACACTGAAGCTTTCTTT. Encoded protein: CASSVTGYTEAFF.

V usage is TRBV5-1 and J usage is TRBJ1-2; TRBD1 matches at 7 bases. The CDR3 contains 13 residues. Germline V gene sequence: CDR1 SGHRS, CDR2 YFSETQ. V dropped 3 bases and J dropped 3; count of bases not matched to a gene: 2. The CDR3 DNA follows: TGCGCCAGCAGCTCTACAGGGGACTATGGCTACACCTTC. Protein: CASSSTGDYGYTF.

The rearrangement joins TRBV19 to TRBJ1-1; D uncertain. Trimming stripped 3 bases from V and 4 bases from J, with 9 bases between. Germline values: CDR1 LNHDA, CDR2 SQIVND (reference sequence). The CDR3 has 13 residues. CDR3 sequence (DNA): TGTGCCAGTAGTATCGAGGAACTCACTGAAGCTTTCTTT. Protein product: CASSIEELTEAFF.

The V gene is TRBV7-9, the J gene TRBJ2-2; perhaps TRBD1 as D (5 bases). Germline CDR1 SEHNR, CDR2 FQNEAQ (reference sequence). CDR3 size: 15 residues. The V gene lost 5 bases and the J gene lost 0 bases, with 10 bases spanning the gap. CDR3 DNA: TGTGCCAGCAGCCCAGACAGAGCGAACACCGGGGAGCTGTTTTTT. Its protein is CASSPDRANTGELFF.

This chain joins TRBV30 and TRBJ2-5, with 8 positions matching TRBD2. Germline-derived CDR1 and CDR2 are GTSNPN and SVGIG (reference sequence). The J segment lost 5 bases and the V segment lost 2 bases, leaving 7 bases of the junction unmatched. The CDR3 covers 14 residues. The CDR3 here is CAWSSRGAGETQYF. The CDR3 nucleotides are TGTGCCTGGAGTTCGCGGGGGGCGGGGGAGACCCAGTACTTC.

This clone has just a few counts. The chain has TRBV2 and TRBJ2-5; a possible D gene is TRBD2 (6 bases). The CDR3 spans 15 residues. V was shortened by 4 bases and J by 4 bases, with 16 bases between the two germline ends. The germline gives CDR1 SNHLY, CDR2 FYNNEI. The chain's CDR3 is CASSVGETGVETQYF. For the CDR3, the DNA is TGTGCCAGCAGTGTGGGCGAAACGGGGGTAGAGACCCAGTACTTC.

This sequence joins TRBV27 and TRBJ2-7, with 8 bases identical to TRBD1. The junction had 15 bases not matched to a gene; V was cut back by 6 bases and J by 11 bases. The CDR3 totals 14 residues. Germline V gene lookup returns CDR1 MNHEY and CDR2 SMNVEV (reference sequence). This CDR3 reads CASRTTGDVSGEYF. In DNA form, the CDR3 reads TGTGCCAGCAGAACGACAGGGGACGTTTCGGGGGAGTACTTC.

The chain employs TRBV6-5 and TRBJ2-7; 9 bases align to TRBD1. This CDR3 region has 14 residues. Trimming cost V 5 bases and J 4 bases; bases outside gene matches: 6. The germline V gene encodes CDR1 MNHEY and CDR2 SVGAGI. CDR3 in DNA: TGTGCCAGCAGTCCAAGGACAGGGGAGTACGAGCAGTACTTC. Its protein product is CASSPRTGEYEQYF.

The chain links TRBV5-1 to TRBJ1-2, with 7 nucleotides matching TRBD1. The CDR3 spans 15 residues. After removal of 4 bases from V and 1 base from J, the junction contained 7 bases not matched to a gene. Germline CDR1 is SGHRS and CDR2 is YFSETQ. The CDR3: CASSEDRFINYGYTF. For the CDR3, the DNA is TGCGCCAGCAGCGAGGACAGGTTCATTAACTATGGCTACACCTTC.

The CDR3 coding sequence is TGTGCCAGCAGCGTCCCAGGGGATCACTATGGCTACACCTTC. This gives the protein CASSVPGDHYGYTF. The chain employs TRBV9 and TRBJ1-2; D may be TRBD1 (6 bases). Germline V gene sequence: CDR1 SGDLS, CDR2 YYNGEE. V shed 2 bases and J shed 3 bases, with 11 bases lying between them. The CDR3 length is 14 residues.

The chain has TRBV5-1 and TRBJ1-5; 8 positions match TRBD1. V was pared by 4 bases and J by 7 bases, with 7 bases of the junction left unmatched. CDR3 size: 14 residues. The germline gives CDR1 SGHRS, CDR2 YFSETQ. DNA of the CDR3: TGCGCCAGCAGCGCACAGGGGGAAGAACAGCCCCAGCATTTT. Translated, it gives CASSAQGEEQPQHF.

This clone came up many times. The rearrangement uses TRBV4-2 and TRBJ2-5, with 9 bases matching TRBD2. This CDR3 comprises 17 residues. Trimming cost V 4 bases and J 1 base; bases outside gene matches: 10. The germline V gene has CDR1 LGHNA and CDR2 YNFKEQ. CDR3 region: CASSPGWERGVQETQYF. CDR3 sequence (DNA): TGTGCCAGCAGCCCCGGGTGGGAGCGGGGGGTCCAAGAGACCCAGTACTTC.

This rearrangement joins TRBV19 to TRBJ1-5, with D tentatively TRBD1 (6 bases). The CDR3 spans 16 residues. Trimming pared 5 bases from V and 0 bases from J, leaving 14 bases between. Germline CDR1 and CDR2: LNHDA and SQIVND (reference sequence). The CDR3 sequence is CASSPRAGDSNQPQHF. CDR3 nucleotide sequence: TGTGCCAGTAGTCCCCGGGCAGGGGATAGCAATCAGCCCCAGCATTTT.

The V call is TRBV10-1, the J call TRBJ2-3, with TRBD2 matching over 12 bases. Germline CDR1 is WNHNN and CDR2 is SYGVQD (reference sequence). The CDR3 totals 13 residues. V lost 8 bases to trimming and J lost 7 bases; unmatched junction nucleotides: 4. The CDR3 DNA sequence: TGCGCCAGCTCTAGCGGGGGGGCATATACGCAGTATTTT. Its translation: CASSSGGAYTQYF.

This chain links TRBV7-6 with TRBJ1-5; D possibly corresponds to TRBD1 (5 bases). Germline CDR1 SGHVS, CDR2 FNYEAQ. The CDR3 contains 13 residues. V was shortened by 1 base and J by 5 bases, with 6 bases between the two germline ends. In DNA form, the CDR3 reads TGTGCCAGCAGCTTAGGGGGGGATCAGCCCCAGCATTTT. Protein sequence: CASSLGGDQPQHF.

The chain recombines TRBV18 with TRBJ1-5; no clear D. The V end lost 3 bases, the J end lost 0 bases, and 12 bases lay between the germline ends. The V gene's germline CDR1 is KGHSH and CDR2 LQKENI. The CDR3 is 16 amino acids. CDR3 bases: TGTGCCAGCTCACCGTCGACACCAAATAGCAATCAGCCCCAGCATTTT. Amino acids: CASSPSTPNSNQPQHF.

On this clone itself: A read error may produce the germline difference seen at one junction end. The chain uses TRBV3-1 (or the pseudogene TRBV3-2) and TRBJ1-2; D not resolved. CDR1 is LGHDT, CDR2 YNNKEL, per germline (reference sequence). The length of the CDR3 is 12 residues. The CDR3 region is CASSQARGGYTF. For the CDR3, the DNA is TGTGCCAGCAGTCAAGCACGAGGAGGCTACACCTTC.

This chain links TRBV5-1 with TRBJ2-5; unclear D gene. The V gene's germline CDR1 is SGHRS and CDR2 YFSETQ. The V and J ends lost 2 bases and 2 bases respectively, with 4 bases between them. The CDR3 has 12 residues. Here the CDR3 DNA reads TGCGCCAGCAGCTTAACACAAGAGACCCAGTACTTC. As protein: CASSLTQETQYF.